These T cell receptor beta chains were read from a single sample in a study of cytomegalovirus exposure and HLA in healthy donors. The method was immunoSEQ multiplex PCR; TCRdb's version includes in-frame clones alone and lacks a portion of them. Among 40,000 to 55,000 clones, approximately 78% were seen once, and the ten largest hold less than 3.5%. Source material: PBMCs. These receptors came from a woman aged 25-40 years in good health and CMV-seronegative. The CDR3 runs from the conserved cysteine through the conserved F or W. D genes are given only for firm matches. Clone size, where shown, is once, few, many, or a class for clones that have expanded.

TRBJ2-5	TRBD2	.	TRBV27	TGTGCCAGCAGTTGGGGACTACAAGAGACCCAGTACTTC	CASSWGLQETQYF
TRBJ2-1	TRBD1	.	TRBV6-5	TGTGCCAGCAGCAGGGGGCTCAAGAATGAGCAGTTCTTC	CASSRGLKNEQFF
TRBJ2-1	.	.	TRBV29-1	TGCAGCGTTGAAGAGGGTACGAGCGGGGAGCAGTTCTTC	CSVEEGTSGEQFF
TRBJ1-6	.	.	TRBV2	TGTGCCAGCCATCGGGAACGTAATTCACCCCTCCACTTT	CASHRERNSPLHF
TRBJ2-7	.	.	TRBV9	TGTGCCAGCAGCCCGCCTGGTGCGGGGGAGCAGTACTTC	CASSPPGAGEQYF
TRBJ1-2	.	once	TRBV9	TGTGCCAGCAGCGTAGCTGGGGAGTCCTATGGCTACACCTTC	CASSVAGESYGYTF
TRBJ2-3	.	.	TRBV6-1	TGTGCCAGCAGTGAAAAGGGGGGGACAGATACGCAGTATTTT	CASSEKGGTDTQYF
TRBJ1-5	.	.	TRBV6-6	TGTGCTACGGGACACGTTAATCAGCCCCAGCATTTT	CATGHVNQPQHF
TRBJ1-6	TRBD1	.	TRBV6-5	TGTGCCAGCGGGATACAGGGGGTTTCTTCACCCCTCCACTTT	CASGIQGVSSPLHF
TRBJ1-2	.	.	TRBV1	TGCACCAGCTTTCCTCCAGGGGGCGACAACTATGGCTACACCTTC	CTSFPPGGDNYGYTF
TRBJ2-7	TRBD1	.	TRBV5-1	TGCGCCAGCAGGAAACCGGGGACAGAGCTGAACGAGCAGTACTTC	CASRKPGTELNEQYF
TRBJ1-3	.	.	TRBV11-2	TGTGCCAGCAGTCAACTGGGGGGGAATGGAAACACCATATATTTT	CASSQLGGNGNTIYF
TRBJ1-5	.	.	TRBV28	TGTGCCAGCAGGCACAGGGTTAGCAATCAGCCCCAGCATTTT	CASRHRVSNQPQHF
TRBJ2-3	.	.	TRBV18	TGTGCCAGCTCACCAGAATTGACTAGCACAGATACGCAGTATTTT	CASSPELTSTDTQYF
TRBJ1-1	TRBD1	.	TRBV5-1	TGCGCCAGCAGCTTGTCCGCAGGGGGGAGTGACACTGAAGCTTTCTTT	CASSLSAGGSDTEAFF
TRBJ2-7	.	once	TRBV7-9	TGTGCCAGCAGCCAGAGCTTGGTAGGGGCCTACGAGCAGTACTTC	CASSQSLVGAYEQYF
TRBJ2-2	.	.	TRBV30	TGTGCCTGGAGTGTAGGGGCAGCCGACACCGGGGAGCTGTTTTTT	CAWSVGAADTGELFF
TRBJ1-1	.	.	TRBV7-8	TGTGCCAGCAGCCCAGCTGCGGGGGTGAGGAACACTGAAGCTTTCTTT	CASSPAAGVRNTEAFF
TRBJ1-1	.	.	TRBV1	TGCACCAGCAGCCAAGATCTTCCGGAGACAGGCTTGGCAGCTTTCTTT	CTSSQDLPETGLAAFF
TRBJ2-7	.	.	TRBV14	TGTGCCAGCAGCCAAGTTCGAGGCTACGAGCAGTACTTC	CASSQVRGYEQYF
TRBJ2-5	.	.	TRBV30	TGTGCCTGGAGGGGGGGGGCAGGGCCACAAGAGACCCAGTACTTC	CAWRGGAGPQETQYF
TRBJ2-7	.	few	TRBV7-7	TGTGCCAGCAGCCCCCGGCCAAATACGGGCGAGCAGTACTTC	CASSPRPNTGEQYF
TRBJ2-3	TRBD2	.	TRBV30	TGTGCCTGGAGTGTACCGACTAGCGGGATTAGCACAGATACGCAGTATTTT	CAWSVPTSGISTDTQYF
TRBJ1-2	.	.	TRBV28	TGTGCCAGCAGTTCCCCACTTAACTATGGCTACACCTTC	CASSSPLNYGYTF
TRBJ1-2	.	few	TRBV5-1	TGCGCCAGCAGGACCAAACAGGGTGACGGCTACACCTTC	CASRTKQGDGYTF
TRBJ2-5	.	few	TRBV9	TGTGCCAGCAGCGTAGGAGGCCTGGACTTCCAAGAGACCCAGTACTTC	CASSVGGLDFQETQYF
TRBJ1-4	.	few	TRBV9	TGTGCCAGCAGCGTAGGGACAGCCAGAACTAATGAAAAACTGTTTTTT	CASSVGTARTNEKLFF
TRBJ1-5	.	.	TRBV9	TGTGCCAGCAGCGTAGAGGCAGGGAGGGATCAGCCCCAGCATTTT	CASSVEAGRDQPQHF
TRBJ2-3	TRBD2	.	TRBV7-8	TGTGCCAGCAGGTCCAAGCGGGAGGGAAGCACAGATACGCAGTATTTT	CASRSKREGSTDTQYF
TRBJ1-2	.	.	TRBV2	TGTGCCAGCAGTCGGGAGGATGGGGGTTATGGCTACACCTTC	CASSREDGGYGYTF
TRBJ1-5	TRBD1	.	TRBV2	TGTGCCAGTATAGGACAGGACAATCAGCCCCAGCATTTT	CASIGQDNQPQHF
TRBJ1-1	TRBD1	.	TRBV2	TGTGCCAGCAGTGGGACAGGGGGCGTGACTGAAGCTTTCTTT	CASSGTGGVTEAFF
TRBJ1-1	.	.	TRBV5-1	TGCGCCAGCAGCTTGGCAGGGATGAACACTGAAGCTTTCTTT	CASSLAGMNTEAFF
TRBJ1-5	.	once	TRBV7-2	TGTGCCAGCAGCCCGCGCGGTATGGGTAATCAGCCCCAGCATTTT	CASSPRGMGNQPQHF
TRBJ1-1	.	few	TRBV6-5	TGTGCCAGCTGGAAGGGGGGGGAAGCTTTCTTT	CASWKGGEAFF
TRBJ1-2	TRBD1	.	TRBV25-1	TGTGCCAGCAGTGAACCCGGGACAGTAGACGGCTACACCTTC	CASSEPGTVDGYTF
TRBJ1-1	.	.	TRBV27	TGTGCCAGCAGTGCCGACAGGCAAAAACCACGGGCCACTGAAGCTTTCTTT	CASSADRQKPRATEAFF
TRBJ2-2	TRBD1	.	TRBV29-1	TGCAGCACTACCGGGACAGCAAACACCGGGGAGCTGTTTTTT	CSTTGTANTGELFF
TRBJ2-1	TRBD1	few	TRBV5-5	TGTGCCAGCAGCTTGGGTCGGGACAGCTCCTACAATGAGCAGTTCTTC	CASSLGRDSSYNEQFF
TRBJ2-7	TRBD1	.	TRBV6-1	TGTGCCAGCAGTGAGGCCGGGACAGCTGCTGACGAGCAGTACTTC	CASSEAGTAADEQYF
TRBJ2-2	TRBD1	.	TRBV30	TGTGCCTGGAGTGTACCGGACAGGGAATATACCGGGGAGCTGTTTTTT	CAWSVPDREYTGELFF